A single sample is the source of the 8 T cell receptor beta chains below, sequenced in a study of blood T cell repertoires in COVID-19. The repertoire was sequenced with immunoSEQ multiplex PCR; TCRdb's copy has only in-frame clones and lacks some. The sample carries 100,000 to 150,000 clones, over 60% recorded once. Sample: peripheral blood. The receptors come from a woman in her 70s with acute or convalescent COVID-19.

This sequence joins TRBV6-5 and TRBJ1-5, with D possibly being TRBD1 (6 bases). Germline V CDR1 and CDR2: MNHEY, SVGAGI. V was trimmed by 0 bases and J by 6 bases, leaving 12 bases between them. CDR3 length: 15 amino acids. In DNA form, the CDR3 reads TGTGCCAGCAGTTACTCAGCAGGGGCCGGTCAGCCCCAGCATTTT. As protein: CASSYSAGAGQPQHF.

The chain uses TRBV30 and TRBJ2-1; a weak D match, TRBD1 (7 bases). V was clipped by 3 bases and J by 15 bases, with 18 bases between them. CDR3 length: 12 residues. Germline CDR1 GTSNPN, CDR2 SVGIG (reference sequence). CDR3 in DNA: TGTGCCTGGAGCGCGGGACAGTCAGTACGGTTCTTC. Encoded protein: CAWSAGQSVRFF.

This clone was seen only a few times. V is TRBV24-1 and J is TRBJ2-3; D is perhaps TRBD1 (6 bases). Germline lookup yields CDR1 KGHDR and CDR2 SFDVKD. The CDR3 is 13 amino acids. V was shortened by 5 bases and J by 6 bases, with 11 bases between the two germline ends. The CDR3 nucleotides read TGTGCCACCAGTGCGAGGGGGATGGATACGCAGTATTTT. Translating it yields CATSARGMDTQYF.

This chain uses TRBV10-3 with TRBJ2-5, with D unresolved. V was clipped by 2 bases and J by 0 bases, with 7 bases between them. CDR3 size: 14 residues. Germline V CDR1 and CDR2: ENHRY, SYGVKD. The CDR3 is CAISEVTHQETQYF. CDR3 nucleotides: TGTGCCATCAGTGAGGTGACACACCAAGAGACCCAGTACTTC.

This sequence joins TRBV19 and TRBJ1-1; tentative D call: TRBD1 (5 bases). In germline, CDR1 is LNHDA, CDR2 SQIVND (reference sequence). The V end was cut by 4 bases, the J end by 1 base, with 10 bases between. The CDR3 totals 14 residues. Here the CDR3 reads CASSKRQTNTEAFF. The CDR3 coding sequence is TGTGCCAGTAGTAAAAGACAGACGAACACTGAAGCTTTCTTT. Based on the CDR3 plus reference TRBV19 and TRBJ1-1, the full variable domain is DGGITQSPKYLFRKEGQNVTLSCEQNLNHDAMYWYRQDPGQGLRLIYYSQIVNDFQKGDIAEGYSVSREKKESFPLTVTSAQKNPTAFYLCASSKRQTNTEAFFGQGTRLTVV.

V usage is TRBV12-3 or TRBV12-4 and J usage is TRBJ1-2; 8 bases match TRBD1. The trim removed 8 bases at V and 5 bases at J, leaving 7 bases unmatched. This CDR3 has 13 amino acids. The CDR3 region has the DNA TGTGCCAGCCAGGACAGGGAAAGATATGGCTACACCTTC. This sequence encodes CASQDRERYGYTF.

The J gene is TRBJ2-3, the V gene TRBV30; 11 bases agree with TRBD1. This CDR3 comprises 16 residues. Germline assignment: CDR1 GTSNPN and CDR2 SVGIG (reference sequence). V dropped 3 bases and J dropped 2; count of bases not matched to a gene: 7. The CDR3 sequence is CAWRGGDRGFTDTQYF. The DNA of the CDR3 is TGTGCCTGGAGGGGGGGGGACAGGGGGTTCACAGATACGCAGTATTTT.

This chain uses TRBV27 with TRBJ1-5; no reliable D call. The V end was cut by 1 base, the J end by 3 bases, with 4 bases between. The CDR3 has 13 amino acids. Germline CDR1 reads MNHEY; CDR2 reads SMNVEV (reference sequence). CDR3 residues: CASSLWLNQPQHF. The CDR3, as DNA: TGTGCCAGCAGTTTATGGCTCAATCAGCCCCAGCATTTT.